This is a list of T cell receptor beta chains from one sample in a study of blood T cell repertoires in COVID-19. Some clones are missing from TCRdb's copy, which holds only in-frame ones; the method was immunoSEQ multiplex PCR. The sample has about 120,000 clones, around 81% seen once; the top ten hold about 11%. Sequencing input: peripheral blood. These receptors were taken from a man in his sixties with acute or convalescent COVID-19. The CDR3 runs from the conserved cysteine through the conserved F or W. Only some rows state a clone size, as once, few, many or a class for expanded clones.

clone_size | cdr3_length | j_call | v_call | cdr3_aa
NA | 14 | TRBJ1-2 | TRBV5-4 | CASKVDRGVYGYTF
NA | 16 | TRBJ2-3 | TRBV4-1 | CASSQDGTGVTDTQYF
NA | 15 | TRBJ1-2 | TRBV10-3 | CAISEGPGNDYGYTF
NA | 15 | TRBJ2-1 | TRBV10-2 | CASRTGPSSYNEQFF
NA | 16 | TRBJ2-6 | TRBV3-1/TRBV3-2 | CASSQRWSSGANVLTF
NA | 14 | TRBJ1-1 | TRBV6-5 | CASIRRRGGTEAFF
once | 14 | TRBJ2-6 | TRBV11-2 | CASSYGGSANVLTF
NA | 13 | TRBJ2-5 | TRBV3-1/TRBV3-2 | CASSQDSRETQYF
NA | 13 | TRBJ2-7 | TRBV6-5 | CASSLPSGLEQYF
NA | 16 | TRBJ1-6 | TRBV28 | CASSLSEGYPNSPLHF
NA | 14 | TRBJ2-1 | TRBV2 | CASRWTSGINEQFF
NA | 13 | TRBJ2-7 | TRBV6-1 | CASSEHGDYEQYF
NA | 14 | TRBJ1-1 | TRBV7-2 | CASSSPGDATEAFF
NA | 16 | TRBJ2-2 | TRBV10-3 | CAISAPEAGDTGELFF